This T cell receptor beta chain was retrieved from a study of T cells after yellow fever vaccination. Study conclusions and caveats: The secondary response showed a weaker magnitude and a faster peak, day 5 versus 15. Reappearance after the booster was seen for most primary-vaccination clones, at 96% CD4 and about 90% CD8. Within FACS-sorted repertoires, abundant clonotypes contaminating from the bulk population could be present.

5'RACE template switching generated TCR cDNA, adding a universal primer site and UMIs. A single record per CDR3 protein comes from TCRdb applying MiXCR to the 5' RACE reads. The sample shows roughly 170,000 distinct CDR3 sequences, approximately 6% of them seen only once. In the case of this clonotype: Its specificity is not known.

Trimming took 3 bases from V and 7 from J, leaving 10 bases between them. The CDR3 spans 12 residues. Germline CDR1 is SGHTA and CDR2 is FQGNSA. V and J are TRBV7-2 and TRBJ2-7; unclear D gene. The receptor comes from a man aged 18-30 years who received the YFV17D yellow fever vaccine. Sequencing used CD4+ T cells sorted from PBMCs, obtained on the day of the first yellow fever vaccination. CDR3 residues: CASSFPRWEQYF. The CDR3 region has the DNA TGTGCCAGCAGCTTCCCCAGGTGGGAGCAGTACTTC.